Below are 4 T cell receptor beta chains sequenced from a single sample in a study of vaccination and CD4 T cells after COVID-19. Sample treatment: 10-day PBMC culture with coronavirus spike peptide pools or control peptides (ViraFEST assay). An Oncomine TCR Beta short-read assay was used to sequence the DNA from cultured CD4+ T cells. TCRdb reprocessed the PCR reads with MiXCR, giving one entry per CDR3 protein. The sample has roughly 14,000 distinct CDR3 sequences, about 40% seen once. No antigen has been identified for these receptors. The material sequenced was cultured CD4+ T cells from blood. The receptors here all came from a human donor with COVID-19.

This clonotype rates as large. This chain links TRBV2 with TRBJ1-2, with D unresolved. Germline V gene data show CDR1 as SNHLY and CDR2 as FYNNEI. CDR3 size: 13 residues. Trimming stripped 8 bases from V and 4 bases from J, with 14 bases between. The DNA for the CDR3 is TGTGCCAGCGCTACCGGGCCCGTCTATGGCTACACCTTC. It specifies CASATGPVYGYTF.

V usage is TRBV6-4 and J usage is TRBJ1-2; D gene unclear. The CDR3 spans 15 residues. V dropped 0 bases and J dropped 8 bases, with 16 bases sitting between them. The V gene's germline CDR1 is MRHNA and CDR2 SNTAGT. The CDR3 loop reads CASSDSNVNWGGYTF. In nucleotides, the CDR3 is TGTGCCAGCAGTGACTCGAATGTAAACTGGGGAGGCTACACCTTC.

The V call is TRBV5-5, the J call TRBJ2-1; perhaps TRBD1 as D (5 bases). The CDR3 runs 16 residues. Trimming shortened V by 5 bases and J by 0 bases, and 15 bases separated the two germline ends. The germline V gene encodes CDR1 SGHKS and CDR2 YYEKEE (reference sequence). In DNA, the CDR3 is TGTGCCAGCAGTTATTACACGGACAACTCCTACAATGAGCAGTTCTTC. It is translated as CASSYYTDNSYNEQFF.

This clonotype showed up just once. The chain uses TRBV30 and TRBJ2-2; D may be TRBD2 (5 bases). Per the germline V gene, CDR1 is GTSNPN and CDR2 is SVGIG (reference sequence). Deletions cut 0 bases from V and 3 bases from J, with 5 bases between. The CDR3 sequence is 13 residues long. The CDR3 sequence: CAWSVRDTGELFF. CDR3 in DNA: TGTGCCTGGAGTGTGAGGGACACCGGGGAGCTGTTTTTT.